These T cell receptor beta chains were read from a single sample in a study of blood T cell repertoires in COVID-19. Only in-frame clones appear in the TCRdb table, and some are missing; sequencing was by immunoSEQ multiplex PCR. The sample yields hundreds of thousands of clones, around four fifths seen once. The sequenced sample consisted of peripheral blood. The receptor source for this set is a woman between 50 and 59 years old with acute or convalescent COVID-19. Both conserved end residues are part of each CDR3. A D gene is named only where the DNA matches it firmly. Some rows have no size entry. The others give once, few or many, or a class for an expanded clone.

J	size	length	V	D	CDR3	DNA
TRBJ1-5	NA	15	TRBV28	NA	CASSLREYSNQPQHF	TGTGCCAGCAGTTTAAGGGAGTATAGCAATCAGCCCCAGCATTTT
TRBJ1-5	NA	16	TRBV19	TRBD1	CASSSELQGSNQPQHF	TGTGCCAGTAGTAGCGAATTACAGGGGAGCAATCAGCCCCAGCATTTT
TRBJ2-3	NA	17	TRBV24-1	NA	CATSEAVWREGTDTQYF	TGTGCCACCAGTGAGGCGGTCTGGCGGGAAGGCACAGATACGCAGTATTTT
TRBJ2-4	NA	13	TRBV28	NA	CASSLGGKNIQYF	TGTGCCAGCAGTTTGGGAGGAAAAAACATTCAGTACTTC
TRBJ1-5	NA	15	TRBV6-5	NA	CASNIGTGGRQPQHF	TGTGCCAGCAACATTGGCACCGGAGGTAGACAGCCCCAGCATTTT
TRBJ2-4	once	16	TRBV28	TRBD2	CASSFLAGLAKNIQYF	TGTGCCAGCAGTTTTCTAGCGGGACTAGCCAAAAACATTCAGTACTTC
TRBJ2-1	NA	15	TRBV6-5	NA	CASRSLPGPVNEQFF	TGTGCCAGCAGGTCCCTCCCTGGGCCCGTCAATGAGCAGTTCTTC
TRBJ1-1	NA	14	TRBV5-1	NA	CASSLFTVNTEAFF	TGCGCCAGCAGCTTGTTCACAGTGAACACTGAAGCTTTCTTT
TRBJ2-1	NA	14	TRBV24-1	NA	CATSEPNRGWEQFF	TGTGCCACCAGTGAACCTAATCGGGGATGGGAGCAGTTCTTC
TRBJ2-1	NA	14	TRBV10-1	TRBD2	CASSLAGGYNEQFF	TGCGCCAGCAGTTTGGCGGGAGGCTACAATGAGCAGTTCTTC
TRBJ2-6	NA	12	TRBV11-1	NA	CASNTGANVLTF	TGTGCCAGCAACACTGGGGCCAACGTCCTGACTTTC
TRBJ1-5	NA	12	TRBV28	NA	CASIHGGQPQHF	TGTGCCAGCATCCACGGGGGTCAGCCCCAGCATTTT
TRBJ2-7	once	14	TRBV30	NA	CAWSYQGGSYEQYF	TGTGCCTGGAGTTACCAGGGGGGCTCCTACGAGCAGTACTTC
TRBJ1-2	NA	14	TRBV9	NA	CASSEGTSFYGYTF	TGTGCCAGCAGCGAGGGGACATCCTTCTATGGCTACACCTTC
TRBJ2-3	NA	14	TRBV29-1	TRBD2	CSVELLADTDTQYF	TGCAGCGTTGAATTACTAGCGGACACAGATACGCAGTATTTT
TRBJ2-2	NA	17	TRBV5-4	TRBD1	CASSPIQGPRRTGELFF	TGTGCCAGCAGCCCCATACAGGGGCCTAGACGCACCGGGGAGCTGTTTTTT
TRBJ2-7	once	14	TRBV29-1	NA	CSVYSPQGSYEQYF	TGCAGCGTTTACAGCCCTCAGGGGTCCTACGAGCAGTACTTC
TRBJ2-2	NA	14	TRBV16	NA	CASSPTQGSGELFF	TGTGCCAGCAGCCCAACACAGGGTTCCGGGGAGCTGTTTTTT
TRBJ2-3	NA	17	TRBV18	TRBD2	CASSRGLAGTSTDTQYF	TGTGCCAGCTCACGCGGACTAGCGGGGACTAGCACAGATACGCAGTATTTT
TRBJ2-2	NA	15	TRBV5-8	TRBD1	CASSLGQGETGELFF	TGTGCCAGCAGCTTGGGCCAGGGGGAAACCGGGGAGCTGTTTTTT
TRBJ1-1	NA	14	TRBV5-1	NA	CASRISGINTEAFF	TGCGCCAGCAGAATATCAGGGATAAACACTGAAGCTTTCTTT
TRBJ2-7	NA	17	TRBV18	TRBD2	CASSPTTTSGRFSEQYF	TGTGCCAGCTCACCTACGACCACTAGCGGGAGGTTTTCCGAGCAGTACTTC
TRBJ2-3	NA	14	TRBV7-3	TRBD2	CASSFSGGIDTQYF	TGTGCCAGCAGCTTCTCGGGAGGGATAGATACGCAGTATTTT
TRBJ1-2	NA	14	TRBV3-1/TRBV3-2	NA	CASSARESNYGYTF	TGTGCCAGCAGCGCACGGGAATCTAACTATGGCTACACCTTC
TRBJ2-7	many	13	TRBV10-1	TRBD1	CARPGQALYEQYF	TGCGCCAGGCCGGGACAGGCTCTCTACGAGCAGTACTTC
TRBJ2-3	once	15	TRBV6-1	NA	CASSEGGQSTDTQYF	TGTGCCAGCAGTGAAGGCGGCCAGAGCACAGATACGCAGTATTTT
TRBJ2-7	NA	15	TRBV12-5	TRBD2	CASGPGLAGTYEQYF	TGTGCTAGTGGTCCGGGACTAGCGGGCACCTACGAGCAGTACTTC
TRBJ2-3	NA	14	TRBV24-1	NA	CATSDPKQGDTQYF	TGTGCCACCAGTGATCCTAAACAGGGAGATACGCAGTATTTT
TRBJ2-2	NA	18	TRBV7-3	TRBD2	CASSLTSGRGSNTGELFF	TGTGCCAGCAGCTTGACTAGCGGACGGGGGTCGAACACCGGGGAGCTGTTTTTT
TRBJ2-1	NA	18	TRBV15	TRBD2	CATSREGFSGRAGNEQFF	TGTGCCACCAGCAGAGAGGGGTTTAGCGGGAGGGCAGGGAATGAGCAGTTCTTC
TRBJ2-7	many	15	TRBV5-1	TRBD1	CASSLYGQGEGEQYF	TGCGCCAGCAGCTTGTATGGACAGGGAGAGGGCGAGCAGTACTTC
TRBJ1-1	NA	14	TRBV5-1	TRBD1	CASSLEGASTEAFF	TGCGCCAGCAGCTTGGAGGGGGCGAGCACTGAAGCTTTCTTT
TRBJ2-7	many	14	TRBV6-6	NA	CASSTPETGYEQYF	TGTGCCAGCAGTACCCCCGAAACTGGCTACGAGCAGTACTTC
TRBJ2-5	NA	13	TRBV12-3/TRBV12-4	TRBD1	CASRGTGEETQYF	TGTGCCAGCAGGGGGACAGGGGAAGAGACCCAGTACTTC
TRBJ2-2	NA	11	TRBV5-1	NA	CASQGTGELFF	TGCGCCAGCCAGGGGACCGGGGAGCTGTTTTTT
TRBJ1-1	NA	12	TRBV6-6	NA	CASSLGEIEAFF	TGTGCCAGCAGTCTAGGAGAGATTGAAGCTTTCTTT
TRBJ2-7	NA	15	TRBV15	NA	CATSRDVGQRTSRYF	TGTGCCACCAGCAGAGATGTAGGACAGAGGACCTCTCGGTACTTC
TRBJ2-2	NA	17	TRBV21-1	NA	CASTGGTSGTYTGELFF	TGTGCCAGCACCGGCGGGACTAGCGGGACCTACACCGGGGAGCTGTTTTTT
TRBJ1-6	NA	12	TRBV6-5	NA	CASRTGNSPLHF	TGTGCCAGCAGAACAGGGAACTCACCCCTCCACTTT
TRBJ2-5	NA	16	TRBV7-2	TRBD1	CASSLGAGGIQETQYF	TGTGCCAGCAGCTTAGGGGCAGGGGGCATACAAGAGACCCAGTACTTC
TRBJ2-7	NA	14	TRBV2	NA	CASTGVPRGYEQYF	TGTGCCAGCACCGGTGTGCCCAGGGGCTACGAGCAGTACTTC
TRBJ1-5	NA	17	TRBV27	NA	CASSLFGTLTSNQPQHF	TGTGCCAGCAGTTTATTCGGGACACTTACGAGCAATCAGCCCCAGCATTTT
TRBJ1-6	once	13	TRBV11-2	TRBD1	CASSLDRGSPLHF	TGTGCCAGCAGCTTGGACAGGGGTTCACCCCTCCACTTT
TRBJ1-2	NA	15	TRBV2	NA	CASSETERANYGYTF	TGTGCCAGCAGTGAAACGGAGAGAGCTAACTATGGCTACACCTTC
TRBJ1-1	NA	15	TRBV3-1/TRBV3-2	TRBD1	CASSSIIGTASEAFF	TGTGCCAGCAGCAGTATAATAGGGACAGCCTCTGAAGCTTTCTTT
TRBJ2-7	NA	14	TRBV3-1/TRBV3-2	NA	CASRSKGQVNEQYF	TGTGCCAGCAGATCTAAGGGGCAGGTCAACGAGCAGTACTTC
TRBJ2-2	once	16	TRBV12-5	TRBD2	CASGLALAGYTGELFF	TGTGCTAGTGGTTTGGCTCTAGCGGGATACACCGGGGAGCTGTTTTTT
TRBJ1-4	NA	14	TRBV13	NA	CASSLGRPGEKLFF	TGTGCCAGCAGCTTAGGAAGGCCGGGTGAAAAACTGTTTTTT
TRBJ1-1	NA	13	TRBV14	NA	CASSLQRGTEAFF	TGTGCCAGCAGCCTACAGAGGGGGACTGAAGCTTTCTTT
TRBJ2-5	NA	14	TRBV7-3	NA	CASSQFGRAETQYF	TGTGCCAGCAGCCAGTTTGGCAGGGCCGAGACCCAGTACTTC
TRBJ2-1	many	17	TRBV5-4	NA	CASSLDLSDTSYNEQFF	TGTGCCAGCAGCTTGGATCTTAGCGACACATCCTACAATGAGCAGTTCTTC
TRBJ2-1	NA	16	TRBV28	TRBD2	CASRPQIAGAYNEQFF	TGTGCCAGCAGACCTCAAATCGCGGGAGCATACAATGAGCAGTTCTTC
TRBJ2-7	once	11	TRBV5-6	NA	CASSLAYEQYF	TGTGCCAGCAGCCTTGCCTACGAGCAGTACTTC
TRBJ2-2	NA	16	TRBV11-1	TRBD2	CASSLGSLAGAGELFF	TGTGCCAGCAGCTTAGGGTCGCTAGCGGGAGCCGGGGAGCTGTTTTTT
TRBJ2-5	NA	12	TRBV24-1	TRBD1	CATSDLGTVQNF	TGTGCCACCAGTGATTTGGGGACAGTTCAGAACTTC